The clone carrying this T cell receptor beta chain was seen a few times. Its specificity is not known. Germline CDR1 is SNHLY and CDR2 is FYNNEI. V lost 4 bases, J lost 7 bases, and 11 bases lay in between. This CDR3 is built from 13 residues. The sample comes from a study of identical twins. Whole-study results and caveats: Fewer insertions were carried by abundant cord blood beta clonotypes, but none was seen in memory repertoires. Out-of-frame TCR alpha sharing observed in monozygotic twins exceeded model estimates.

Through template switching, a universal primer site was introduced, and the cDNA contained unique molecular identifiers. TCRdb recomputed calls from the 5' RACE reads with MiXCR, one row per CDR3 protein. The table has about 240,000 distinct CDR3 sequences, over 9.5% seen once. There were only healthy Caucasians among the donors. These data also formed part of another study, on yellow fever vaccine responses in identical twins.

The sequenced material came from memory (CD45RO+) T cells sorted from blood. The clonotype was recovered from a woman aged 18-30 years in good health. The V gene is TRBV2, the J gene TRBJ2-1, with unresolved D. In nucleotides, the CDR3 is TGTGCCAGCAGTGCGCCGGAAGATAATGAGCAGTTCTTC. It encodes CASSAPEDNEQFF. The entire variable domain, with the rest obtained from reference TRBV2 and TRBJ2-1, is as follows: EPEVTQTPSHQVTQMGQEVILRCVPISNHLYFYWYRQILGQKVEFLVSFYNNEISEKSEIFDDQFSVERPDGSNFTLKIRSTKLEDSAMYFCASSAPEDNEQFFGPGTRLTVL.